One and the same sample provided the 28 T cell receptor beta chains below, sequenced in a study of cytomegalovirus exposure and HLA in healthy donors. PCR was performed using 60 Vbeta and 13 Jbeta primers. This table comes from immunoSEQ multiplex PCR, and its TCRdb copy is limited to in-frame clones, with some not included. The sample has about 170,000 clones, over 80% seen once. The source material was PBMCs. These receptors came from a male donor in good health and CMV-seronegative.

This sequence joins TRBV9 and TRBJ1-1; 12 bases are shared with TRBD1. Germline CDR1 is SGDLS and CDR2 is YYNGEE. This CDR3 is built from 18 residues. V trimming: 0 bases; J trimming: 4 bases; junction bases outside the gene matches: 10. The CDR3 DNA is TGTGCCAGCAGCGTAGATATGGGACAGGGGGCGCGGGGCACTGAAGCTTTCTTT. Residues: CASSVDMGQGARGTEAFF.

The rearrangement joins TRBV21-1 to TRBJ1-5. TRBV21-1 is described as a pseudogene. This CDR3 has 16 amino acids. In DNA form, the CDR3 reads TGTGCCAGCACCCATTCGGGGGGGCGCAGCAATCAGCCCCAGCATTTT. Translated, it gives CASTHSGGRSNQPQHF.

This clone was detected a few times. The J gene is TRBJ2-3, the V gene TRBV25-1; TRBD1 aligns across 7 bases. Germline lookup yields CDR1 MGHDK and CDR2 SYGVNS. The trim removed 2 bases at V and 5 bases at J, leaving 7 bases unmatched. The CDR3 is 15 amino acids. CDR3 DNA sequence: TGTGCCAGCAGTGAAACAGGGGAGCGGAAAGATACGCAGTATTTT. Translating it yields CASSETGERKDTQYF.

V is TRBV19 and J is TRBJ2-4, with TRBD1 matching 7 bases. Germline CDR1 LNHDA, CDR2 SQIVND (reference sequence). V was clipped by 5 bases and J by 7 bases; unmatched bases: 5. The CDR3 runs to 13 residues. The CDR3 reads CASSSGQANIQYF. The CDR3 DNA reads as TGTGCCAGTAGTTCCGGACAGGCTAACATTCAGTACTTC.

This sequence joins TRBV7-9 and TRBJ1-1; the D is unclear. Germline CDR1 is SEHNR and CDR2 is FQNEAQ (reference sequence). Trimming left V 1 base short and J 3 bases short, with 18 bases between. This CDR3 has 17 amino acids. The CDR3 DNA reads TGTGCCAGCAGCTTAGGGGCCGGGGAGGGTCGGCACACTGAAGCTTTCTTT. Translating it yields CASSLGAGEGRHTEAFF.

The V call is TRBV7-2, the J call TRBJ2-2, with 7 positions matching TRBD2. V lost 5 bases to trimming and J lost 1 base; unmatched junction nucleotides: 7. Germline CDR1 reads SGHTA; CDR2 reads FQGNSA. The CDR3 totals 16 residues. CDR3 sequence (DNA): TGTGCCAGCAGCCGACTGGCGGGGGAGAACACCGGGGAGCTGTTTTTT. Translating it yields CASSRLAGENTGELFF.

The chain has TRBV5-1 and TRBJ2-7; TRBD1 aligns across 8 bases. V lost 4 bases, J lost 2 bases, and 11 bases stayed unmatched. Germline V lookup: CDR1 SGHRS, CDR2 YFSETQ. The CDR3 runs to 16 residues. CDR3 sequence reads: CASSTQTGGSTYEQYF. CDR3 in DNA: TGCGCCAGCAGCACCCAAACAGGGGGTTCAACCTACGAGCAGTACTTC.

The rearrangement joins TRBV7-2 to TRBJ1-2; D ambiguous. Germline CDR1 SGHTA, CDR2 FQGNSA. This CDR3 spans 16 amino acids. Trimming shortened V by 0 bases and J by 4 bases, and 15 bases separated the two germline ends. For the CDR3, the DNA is TGTGCCAGCAGCTTAGCGGCGACATCTTCGCGCTATGGCTACACCTTC. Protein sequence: CASSLAATSSRYGYTF.

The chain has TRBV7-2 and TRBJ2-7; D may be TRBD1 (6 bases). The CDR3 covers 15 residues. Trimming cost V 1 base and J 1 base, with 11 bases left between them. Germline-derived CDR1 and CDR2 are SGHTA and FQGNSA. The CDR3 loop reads CASSLEGGTSYEQYF. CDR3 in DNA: TGTGCCAGCAGCTTAGAAGGGGGAACTTCCTACGAGCAGTACTTC.

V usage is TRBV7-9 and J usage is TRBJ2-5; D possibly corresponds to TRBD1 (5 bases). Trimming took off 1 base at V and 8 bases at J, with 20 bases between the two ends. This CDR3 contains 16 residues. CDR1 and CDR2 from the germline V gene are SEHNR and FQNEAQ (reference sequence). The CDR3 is CASSLVTAEGVYTQYF. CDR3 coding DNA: TGTGCCAGCAGCTTAGTTACAGCAGAAGGGGTGTATACCCAGTACTTC.

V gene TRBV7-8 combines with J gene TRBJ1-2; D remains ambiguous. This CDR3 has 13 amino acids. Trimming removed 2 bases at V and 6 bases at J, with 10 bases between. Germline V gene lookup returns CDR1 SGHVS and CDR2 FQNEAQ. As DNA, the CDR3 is TGTGCCAGCAGCTTATTGAACAGAAATGGCTACACCTTC. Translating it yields CASSLLNRNGYTF.

In DNA, the CDR3 is TGTGCCAGCAGCTTCCTCAATGAAAAACTGTTTTTT. Amino acid sequence: CASSFLNEKLFF. The chain joins TRBV7-6 to TRBJ1-4; unclear D gene. The germline CDR1 and CDR2 sequences are SGHVS and FNYEAQ. V was clipped by 3 bases and J by 5 bases, with 4 bases between them. CDR3 size: 12 residues.

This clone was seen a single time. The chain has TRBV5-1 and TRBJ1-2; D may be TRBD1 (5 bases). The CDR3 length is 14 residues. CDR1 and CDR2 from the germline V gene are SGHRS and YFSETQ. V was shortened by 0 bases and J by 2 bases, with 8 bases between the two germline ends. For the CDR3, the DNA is TGCGCCAGCAGCTTGGGGCAGGGAAACTATGGCTACACCTTC. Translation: CASSLGQGNYGYTF.

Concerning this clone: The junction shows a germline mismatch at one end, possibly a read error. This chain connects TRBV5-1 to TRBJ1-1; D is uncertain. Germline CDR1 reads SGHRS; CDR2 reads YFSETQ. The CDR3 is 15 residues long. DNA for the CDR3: TGCGCCAGCAGCCCCCGGACGAGGAGGAACGCTGAAGCTTTCTTT. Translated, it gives CASSPRTRRNAEAFF.

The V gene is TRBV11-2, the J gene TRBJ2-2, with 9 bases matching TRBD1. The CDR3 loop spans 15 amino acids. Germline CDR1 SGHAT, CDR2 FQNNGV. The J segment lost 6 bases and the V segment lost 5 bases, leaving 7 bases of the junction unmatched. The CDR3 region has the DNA TGTGCCAGCAGCACTAATCGACAGGGGGCCGGGGAGCTGTTTTTT. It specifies CASSTNRQGAGELFF. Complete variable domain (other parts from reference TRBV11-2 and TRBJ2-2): EAGVAQSPRYKIIEKRQSVAFWCNPISGHATLYWYQQILGQGPKLLIQFQNNGVVDDSQLPKDRFSAERLKGVDSTLKIQPAKLEDSAVYLCASSTNRQGAGELFFGEGSRLTVL.

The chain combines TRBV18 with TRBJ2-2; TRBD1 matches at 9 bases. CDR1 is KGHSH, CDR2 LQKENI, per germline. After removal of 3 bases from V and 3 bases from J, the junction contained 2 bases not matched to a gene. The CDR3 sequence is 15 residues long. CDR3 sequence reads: CASSPGQGYTGELFF. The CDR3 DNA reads TGTGCCAGCTCACCGGGACAGGGATACACCGGGGAGCTGTTTTTT. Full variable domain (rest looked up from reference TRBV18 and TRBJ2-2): NAGVMQNPRHLVRRRGQEARLRCSPMKGHSHVYWYRQLPEEGLKFMVYLQKENIIDESGMPKERFSAEFPKEGPSILRIQQVVRGDSAAYFCASSPGQGYTGELFFGEGSRLTVL.

CDR3: CAWSGTRDRSSYNSPLHF. Here the CDR3 DNA reads TGTGCCTGGAGTGGCACCCGGGACAGGAGCTCCTATAATTCACCCCTCCACTTT. The chain uses TRBV30 and TRBJ1-6; 8 bases map to TRBD1. Per the germline V gene, CDR1 is GTSNPN and CDR2 is SVGIG (reference sequence). This CDR3 comprises 18 residues. V lost 1 base to trimming and J lost 0 bases; unmatched junction nucleotides: 8.

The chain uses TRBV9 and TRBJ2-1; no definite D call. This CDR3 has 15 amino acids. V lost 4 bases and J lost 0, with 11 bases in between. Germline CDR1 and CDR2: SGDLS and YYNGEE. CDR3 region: CASSRSSSSYNEQFF. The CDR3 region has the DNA TGTGCCAGCAGCCGGAGCTCGAGCTCCTACAATGAGCAGTTCTTC.

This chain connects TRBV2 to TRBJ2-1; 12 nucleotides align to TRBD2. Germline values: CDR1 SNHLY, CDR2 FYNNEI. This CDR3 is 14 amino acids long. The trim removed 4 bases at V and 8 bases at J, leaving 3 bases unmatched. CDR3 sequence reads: CASSVTSGGDEQFF. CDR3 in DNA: TGTGCCAGCAGTGTGACTAGCGGGGGCGATGAGCAGTTCTTC.

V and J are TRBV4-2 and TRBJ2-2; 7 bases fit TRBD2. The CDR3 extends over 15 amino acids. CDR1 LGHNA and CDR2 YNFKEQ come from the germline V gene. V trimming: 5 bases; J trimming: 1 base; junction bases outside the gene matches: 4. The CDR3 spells CASSIRGGNTGELFF. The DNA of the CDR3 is TGTGCCAGCAGCATCCGCGGGGGGAACACCGGGGAGCTGTTTTTT.

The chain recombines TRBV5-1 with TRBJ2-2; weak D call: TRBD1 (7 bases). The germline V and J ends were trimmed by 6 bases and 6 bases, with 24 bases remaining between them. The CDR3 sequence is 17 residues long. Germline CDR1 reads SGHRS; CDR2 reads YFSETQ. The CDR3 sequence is CASTEYTGAGSPGELFF. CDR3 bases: TGCGCCAGCACCGAATATACAGGGGCGGGATCGCCCGGGGAGCTGTTTTTT.

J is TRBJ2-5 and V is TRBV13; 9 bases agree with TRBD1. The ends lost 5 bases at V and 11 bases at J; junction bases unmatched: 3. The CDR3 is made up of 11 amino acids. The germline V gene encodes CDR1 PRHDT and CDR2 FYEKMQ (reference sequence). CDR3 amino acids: CASSRDREQYF. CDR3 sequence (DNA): TGTGCCAGCAGCCGGGACAGGGAGCAGTACTTC.

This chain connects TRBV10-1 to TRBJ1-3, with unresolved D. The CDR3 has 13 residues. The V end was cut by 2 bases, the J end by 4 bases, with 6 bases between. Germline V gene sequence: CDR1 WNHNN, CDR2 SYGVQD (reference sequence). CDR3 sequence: CASSEELGNTIYF. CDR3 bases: TGCGCCAGCAGTGAGGAACTGGGAAACACCATATATTTT.

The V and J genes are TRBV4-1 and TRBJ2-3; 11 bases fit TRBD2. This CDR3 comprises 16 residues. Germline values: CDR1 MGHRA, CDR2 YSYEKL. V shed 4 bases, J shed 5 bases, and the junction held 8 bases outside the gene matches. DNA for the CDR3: TGCGCCAGCAGCCTCGTTAGCGGGGGGGCCAGAGATACGCAGTATTTT. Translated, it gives CASSLVSGGARDTQYF.

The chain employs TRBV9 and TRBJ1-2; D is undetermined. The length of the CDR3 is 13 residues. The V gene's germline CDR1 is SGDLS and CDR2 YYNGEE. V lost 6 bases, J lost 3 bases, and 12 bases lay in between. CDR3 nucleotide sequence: TGTGCCAGCACCTCGAGGCTGCACTATGGCTACACCTTC. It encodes CASTSRLHYGYTF.

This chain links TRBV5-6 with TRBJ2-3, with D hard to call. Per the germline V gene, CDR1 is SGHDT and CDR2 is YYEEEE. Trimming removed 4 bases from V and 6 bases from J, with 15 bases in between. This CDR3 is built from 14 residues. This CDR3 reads CASSRTGKMDTQYF. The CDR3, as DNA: TGTGCCAGCAGCCGCACCGGTAAGATGGATACGCAGTATTTT.

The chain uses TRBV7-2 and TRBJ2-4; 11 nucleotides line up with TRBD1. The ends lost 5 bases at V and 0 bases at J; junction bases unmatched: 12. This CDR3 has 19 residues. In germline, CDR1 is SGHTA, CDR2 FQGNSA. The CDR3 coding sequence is TGTGCCAGCAGCCGACGATCCGGGACAGGGGGGTTAGCCAAAAACATTCAGTACTTC. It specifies CASSRRSGTGGLAKNIQYF.

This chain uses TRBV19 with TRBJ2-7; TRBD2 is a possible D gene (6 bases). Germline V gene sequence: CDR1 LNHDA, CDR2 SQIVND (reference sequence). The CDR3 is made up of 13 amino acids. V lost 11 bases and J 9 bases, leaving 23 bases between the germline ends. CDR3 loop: CAAGGPPLKGQYF. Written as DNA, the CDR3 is TGTGCCGCCGGGGGACCTCCTCTGAAAGGGCAGTACTTC.